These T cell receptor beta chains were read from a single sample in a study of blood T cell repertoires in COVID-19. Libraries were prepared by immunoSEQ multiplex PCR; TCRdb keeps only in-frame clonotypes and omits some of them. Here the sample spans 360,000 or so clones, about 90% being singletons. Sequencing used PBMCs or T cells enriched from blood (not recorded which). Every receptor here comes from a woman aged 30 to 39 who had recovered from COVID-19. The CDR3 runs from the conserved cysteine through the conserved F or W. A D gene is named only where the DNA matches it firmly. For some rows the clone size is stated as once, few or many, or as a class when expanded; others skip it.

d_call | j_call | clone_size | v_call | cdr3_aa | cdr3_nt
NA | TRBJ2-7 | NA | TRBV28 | CASSSTVGFYEQYF | TGTGCCAGCAGCTCGACAGTGGGGTTCTACGAGCAGTACTTC
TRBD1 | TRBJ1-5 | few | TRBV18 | CASSPGTVREPQHF | TGTGCCAGCTCACCCGGGACAGTCCGTGAGCCCCAGCATTTT
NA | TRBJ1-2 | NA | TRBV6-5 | CASKVDRAVGGYTF | TGTGCCAGCAAGGTTGACCGAGCCGTGGGCGGCTACACCTTC
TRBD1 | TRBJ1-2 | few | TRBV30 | CAWSRDRPYGYTF | TGTGCCTGGAGTCGGGACAGGCCATATGGCTACACCTTC
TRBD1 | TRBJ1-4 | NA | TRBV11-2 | CASSLAGQGTKLFF | TGTGCCAGCAGCTTAGCGGGACAGGGTACTAAACTGTTTTTT
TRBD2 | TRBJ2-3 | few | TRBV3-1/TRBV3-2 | CASSQGRAGGLTDTQYF | TGTGCCAGCAGCCAAGGGCGAGCGGGGGGGTTAACAGATACGCAGTATTTT
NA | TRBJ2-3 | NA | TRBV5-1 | CASSLQGGNTDTQYF | TGCGCCAGCAGCTTGCAGGGGGGCAACACAGATACGCAGTATTTT
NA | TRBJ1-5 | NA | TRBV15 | CATSSTVNQPQHF | TGTGCCACCAGCAGTACGGTCAATCAGCCCCAGCATTTT
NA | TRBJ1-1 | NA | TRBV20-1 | CSAERGRAFF | TGCAGTGCCGAGCGGGGGAGGGCTTTCTTT
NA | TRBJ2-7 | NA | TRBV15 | CATSRANYEQYF | TGTGCCACCAGCAGAGCTAACTACGAGCAGTACTTC
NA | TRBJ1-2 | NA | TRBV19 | CASSMLDFYGYTF | TGTGCCAGTAGTATGTTAGATTTCTATGGCTACACCTTC
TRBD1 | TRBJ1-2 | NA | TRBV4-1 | CASSHHPGGLADGYTF | TGCGCCAGCAGTCACCACCCAGGGGGCCTTGCGGACGGCTACACCTTC
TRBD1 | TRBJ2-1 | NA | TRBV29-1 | CSEGQGYNEQFF | TGCAGCGAAGGACAGGGCTACAATGAGCAGTTCTTC
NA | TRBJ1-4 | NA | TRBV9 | CASTSGATNEKLFF | NA
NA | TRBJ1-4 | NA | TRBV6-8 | CASSYSGLATNEKLFF | TGTGCCAGCAGTTACTCTGGGCTTGCAACTAATGAAAAACTGTTTTTT
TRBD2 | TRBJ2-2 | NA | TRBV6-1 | CASSGGRGKLAGMNTGELFF | TGTGCCAGCAGTGGAGGCAGGGGGAAACTAGCGGGGATGAACACCGGGGAGCTGTTTTTT
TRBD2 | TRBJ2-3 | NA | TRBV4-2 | CASSQVSGGSTDTQYF | TGTGCCAGCAGCCAAGTTTCCGGGGGGAGCACAGATACGCAGTATTTT
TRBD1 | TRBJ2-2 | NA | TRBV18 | CASSSDRGKNTGELFF | TGTGCCAGCTCATCAGACAGGGGAAAGAACACCGGGGAGCTGTTTTTT
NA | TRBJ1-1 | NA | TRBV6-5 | CASSRTGDTEAFF | TGTGCCAGCTCTCGAACGGGGGACACTGAAGCTTTCTTT
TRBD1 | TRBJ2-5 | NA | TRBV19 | CASSIKQGYQETQYF | TGTGCCAGTAGTATCAAACAGGGGTACCAAGAGACCCAGTACTTC
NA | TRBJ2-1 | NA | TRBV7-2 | CASSPQPGGPYNEQFF | TGTGCCAGCAGCCCACAACCCGGGGGTCCCTACAATGAGCAGTTCTTC
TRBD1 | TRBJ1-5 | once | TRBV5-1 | CASSLGGQPNQPQHF | TGCGCCAGCAGCTTGGGGGGACAGCCCAATCAGCCCCAGCATTTT
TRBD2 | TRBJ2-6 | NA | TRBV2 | CASRREGTGANVLTF | TGTGCCAGCAGGAGGGAGGGAACTGGGGCCAACGTCCTGACTTTC
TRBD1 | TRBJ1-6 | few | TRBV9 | CASETGGSNSPLHF | TGTGCCAGCGAGACAGGGGGCTCTAATTCACCCCTCCACTTT
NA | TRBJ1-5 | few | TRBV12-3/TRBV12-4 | CASSSLQNQPQHF | TGTGCCAGCAGTTCCCTACAGAATCAGCCCCAGCATTTT
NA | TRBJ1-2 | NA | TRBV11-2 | CASSLASNYGYTF | TGTGCCAGCAGCTTAGCGTCTAACTATGGCTACACCTTC
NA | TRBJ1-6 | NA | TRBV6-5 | CASIGQAKSPLHF | TGTGCCAGCATTGGGCAGGCCAAATCACCCCTCCACTTT
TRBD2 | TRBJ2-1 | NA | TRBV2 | CASRVAGVGNEQFF | TGTGCCAGCAGGGTAGCGGGGGTTGGCAATGAGCAGTTCTTC
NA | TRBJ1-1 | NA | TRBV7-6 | CASSLMSQGTNTEAFF | TGTGCCAGCAGCTTAATGTCTCAGGGGACGAACACTGAAGCTTTCTTT
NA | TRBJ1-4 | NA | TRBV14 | CASSQNGGNEKLFF | TGTGCCAGCAGCCAAAACGGGGGTAATGAAAAACTGTTTTTT
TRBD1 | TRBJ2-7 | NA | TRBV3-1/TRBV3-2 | CASTGQGAREQYF | TGTGCCAGCACCGGCCAGGGGGCGCGTGAGCAGTACTTC
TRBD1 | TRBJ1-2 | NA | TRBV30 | CACPSGTGDGYTF | TGTGCCTGCCCGAGCGGGACAGGGGATGGCTACACCTTC
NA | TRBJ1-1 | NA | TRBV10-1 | CASSESLDTEAFF | TGCGCCAGCAGTGAGTCCCTAGACACTGAAGCTTTCTTT
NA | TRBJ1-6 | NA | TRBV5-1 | CASSLGASGDNSPLHF | TGCGCCAGCAGCTTGGGAGCGAGCGGGGATAATTCACCCCTCCACTTT
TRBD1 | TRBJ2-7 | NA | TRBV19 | CASSWDRDSEQYF | TGTGCCAGTAGCTGGGACAGGGACTCCGAGCAGTACTTC
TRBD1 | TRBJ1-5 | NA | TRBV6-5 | CASSYSQTGNQPQHF | TGTGCCAGCAGTTACTCGCAGACAGGGAATCAGCCCCAGCATTTT
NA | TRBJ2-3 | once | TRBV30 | CAWSATTDTQYF | TGTGCCTGGAGTGCTACCACAGATACGCAGTATTTT
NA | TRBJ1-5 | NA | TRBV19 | CASIRRGGYSNQPQHF | TGTGCCAGTATTCGGCGGGGGGGGTATAGCAATCAGCCCCAGCATTTT
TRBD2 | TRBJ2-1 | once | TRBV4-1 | CASSHGTSGSYNEQFF | TGCGCCAGCAGCCACGGAACTAGCGGCTCCTACAATGAGCAGTTCTTC
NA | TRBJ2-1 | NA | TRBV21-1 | CASSKERGGGTSSEQFF | TGTGCCAGCAGCAAAGAACGGGGCGGAGGGACTAGCAGTGAGCAGTTCTTC
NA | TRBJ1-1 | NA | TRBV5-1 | CASSLDREGTEAFF | TGCGCCAGCAGCTTGGATCGGGAGGGAACTGAAGCTTTCTTT
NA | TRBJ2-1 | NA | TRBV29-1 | CSASRGGYVNEQFF | TGCAGCGCCTCTAGGGGGGGCTACGTCAATGAGCAGTTCTTC
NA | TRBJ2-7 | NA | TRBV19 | CASSIEGSYEQYF | TGTGCCAGTAGTATAGAGGGCAGCTACGAGCAGTACTTC
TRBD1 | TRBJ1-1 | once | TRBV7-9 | CASSFRTGRMNTEAFF | TGTGCCAGCAGCTTCCGGACAGGTCGGATGAACACTGAAGCTTTCTTT
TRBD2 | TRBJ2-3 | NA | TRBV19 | CASRSREAGADTQYF | TGTGCCAGTAGGTCCAGGGAGGCGGGGGCAGATACGCAGTATTTT
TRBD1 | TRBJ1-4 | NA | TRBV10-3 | CAISRQGPNEKLFF | TGTGCCATCAGTAGACAGGGACCTAATGAAAAACTGTTTTTT
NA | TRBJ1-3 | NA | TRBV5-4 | CASSTDRFSGNTIYF | TGTGCCAGCAGCACCGACAGGTTCTCTGGAAACACCATATATTTT
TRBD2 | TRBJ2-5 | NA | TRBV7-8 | CASSAQRGGLSETQYF | TGTGCCAGCAGCGCCCAGCGGGGGGGCCTTTCCGAGACCCAGTACTTC
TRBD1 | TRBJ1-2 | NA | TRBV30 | CAWTRDRPTYGYTF | TGTGCCTGGACACGGGACAGGCCGACCTATGGCTACACCTTC